This T cell receptor (beta chain) is from a study of circulating and synovial CD4+ cells in juvenile arthritis. General study findings and limits: T cell genome counts differed by at least an order of magnitude between CPL and CD4 samples.

The CDR3 totals 13 residues. With 3 bases clipped from V and 7 bases from J, the junction kept 2 bases outside the gene matches. In germline, CDR1 is SGDLS, CDR2 YYNGEE. The table came from immunoSEQ multiplex PCR; TCRdb's copy has only in-frame clones and leaves some out. The data hold fewer than 40,000 clones, with nearly 97% observed a single time. Note on this clone: Its specificity is not known.

This chain links TRBV9 with TRBJ2-1; 9 positions agree with TRBD2. The sequence derives from a human donor with juvenile idiopathic arthritis. Source material: CD4+ T cells from blood. The CDR3 loop is CASSAAGGNEQFF. The CDR3 region has the DNA TGTGCCAGCAGCGCGGCGGGAGGGAATGAGCAGTTCTTC.